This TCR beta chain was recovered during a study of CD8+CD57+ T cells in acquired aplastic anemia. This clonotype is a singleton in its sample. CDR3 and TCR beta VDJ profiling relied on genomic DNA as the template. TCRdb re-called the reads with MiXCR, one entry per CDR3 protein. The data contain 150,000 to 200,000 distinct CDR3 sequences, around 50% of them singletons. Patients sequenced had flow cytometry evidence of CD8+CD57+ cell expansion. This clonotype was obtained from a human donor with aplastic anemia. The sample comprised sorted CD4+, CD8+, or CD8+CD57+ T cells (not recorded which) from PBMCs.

In DNA form, the CDR3 reads TGCGCCAGCAGCCGAATAGCGGGAGTAAGTGATGAGCAGTTCTTC. Amino acid sequence: CASSRIAGVSDEQFF. The chain recombines TRBV5-1 with TRBJ2-1; 9 bases map to TRBD2. Unmatched junction bases numbered 10, after V lost 4 bases and J lost 8 bases. This CDR3 contains 15 residues. Germline CDR1 is SGHRS and CDR2 is YFSETQ.